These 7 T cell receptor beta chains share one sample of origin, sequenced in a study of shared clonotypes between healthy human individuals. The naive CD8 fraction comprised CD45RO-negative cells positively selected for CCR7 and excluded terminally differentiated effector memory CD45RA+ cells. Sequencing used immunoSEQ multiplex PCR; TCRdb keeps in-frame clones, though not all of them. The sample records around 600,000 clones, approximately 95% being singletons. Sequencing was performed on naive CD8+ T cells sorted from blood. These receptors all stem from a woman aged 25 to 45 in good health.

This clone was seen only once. The CDR3 DNA follows: TGTGCCAGCAGTTTTCCAGGGCGAGAGACCCAGTACTTC. Translation gives CASSFPGRETQYF. J is TRBJ2-5 and V is TRBV28, with D tentatively TRBD1 (5 bases). This CDR3 comprises 13 residues. Germline assignment: CDR1 MDHEN and CDR2 SYDVKM. Trimming removed 3 bases from V and 4 bases from J, with 9 bases in between.

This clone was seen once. The CDR3 loop reads CASSRIADSFPGANVLTF. DNA of the CDR3: TGTGCCAGCAGCCGAATTGCTGACAGCTTCCCTGGGGCCAACGTCCTGACTTTC. The rearrangement uses TRBV14 and TRBJ2-6; possibly TRBD1 for D (5 bases). The CDR3 loop spans 18 amino acids. Trimming removed 4 bases from V and 2 bases from J, with 18 bases in between. Germline-derived CDR1 and CDR2 are SGHDN and FVKESK.

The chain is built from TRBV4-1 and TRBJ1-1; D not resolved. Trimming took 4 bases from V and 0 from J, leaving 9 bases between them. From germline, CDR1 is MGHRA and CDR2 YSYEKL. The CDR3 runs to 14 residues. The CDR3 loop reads CASSPRRLNTEAFF. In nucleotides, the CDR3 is TGCGCCAGCAGCCCCCGACGCCTGAACACTGAAGCTTTCTTT.

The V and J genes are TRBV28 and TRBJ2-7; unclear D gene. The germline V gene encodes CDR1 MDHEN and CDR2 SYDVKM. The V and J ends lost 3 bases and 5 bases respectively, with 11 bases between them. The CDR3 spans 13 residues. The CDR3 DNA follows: TGTGCCAGCAGTTTCCGGTTGGACCACGAGCAGTACTTC. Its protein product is CASSFRLDHEQYF. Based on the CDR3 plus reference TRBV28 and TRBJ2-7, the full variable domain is DVKVTQSSRYLVKRTGEKVFLECVQDMDHENMFWYRQDPGLGLRLIYFSYDVKMKEKGDIPEGYSVSREKKERFSLILESASTNQTSMYLCASSFRLDHEQYFGPGTRLTVT.

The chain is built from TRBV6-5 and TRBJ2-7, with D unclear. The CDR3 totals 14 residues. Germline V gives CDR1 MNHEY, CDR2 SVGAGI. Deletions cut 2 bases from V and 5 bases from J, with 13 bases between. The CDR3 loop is CASSYLSSRDEQYF. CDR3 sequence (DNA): TGTGCCAGCAGTTACCTCTCGAGCCGCGACGAGCAGTACTTC.

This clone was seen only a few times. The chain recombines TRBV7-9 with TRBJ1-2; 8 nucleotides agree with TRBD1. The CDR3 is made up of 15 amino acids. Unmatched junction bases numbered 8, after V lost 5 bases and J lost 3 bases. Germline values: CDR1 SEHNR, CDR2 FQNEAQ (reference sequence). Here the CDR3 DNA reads TGTGCCAGCAGCCCACCGGGACAGGCTTACTATGGCTACACCTTC. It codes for CASSPPGQAYYGYTF.

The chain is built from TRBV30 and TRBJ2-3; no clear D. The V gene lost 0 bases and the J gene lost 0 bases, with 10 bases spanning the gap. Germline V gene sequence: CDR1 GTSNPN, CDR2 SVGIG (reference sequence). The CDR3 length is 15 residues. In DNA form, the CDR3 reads TGTGCCTGGAGTGTAACAGCAACTAGCACAGATACGCAGTATTTT. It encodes CAWSVTATSTDTQYF.